The subject of this entry is one T cell receptor beta chain. What it binds is not known. The data belong to a study of T cell repertoires in cytomegalovirus infection. Study context: CMV infection together with matching HLA type was indicated by public TCR beta signatures.

The V end lost 4 bases, the J end lost 3 bases, and 27 bases lay between the germline ends. The CDR3 spans 20 residues. TCRdb redid the calling of the reads with MiXCR, one entry per CDR3 protein. The table records about half a million distinct CDR3 sequences, around 35% of them present only once. Study findings and constraints: Ex vivo responses were dominated by HLA-C-restricted CMV-specific TCR beta clonotypes.

The specimen comprised cultured PBMCs, sampled from culture after CMV antigen stimulation. This sequence joins TRBV23-1 and TRBJ2-2, with a possible D match to TRBD2 (6 bases). TRBV23-1 is an ORF, and what it does is uncertain. This clonotype was obtained from a human donor in good health (CMV status not recorded). Some clones in this sample may be carry-over from other donors' samples. The CDR3: CASSPSLGGGLAEHTGELFF. The CDR3 coding sequence is TGCGCCAGCAGTCCCTCCTTGGGGGGTGGCTTGGCGGAGCACACCGGGGAGCTGTTTTTT.